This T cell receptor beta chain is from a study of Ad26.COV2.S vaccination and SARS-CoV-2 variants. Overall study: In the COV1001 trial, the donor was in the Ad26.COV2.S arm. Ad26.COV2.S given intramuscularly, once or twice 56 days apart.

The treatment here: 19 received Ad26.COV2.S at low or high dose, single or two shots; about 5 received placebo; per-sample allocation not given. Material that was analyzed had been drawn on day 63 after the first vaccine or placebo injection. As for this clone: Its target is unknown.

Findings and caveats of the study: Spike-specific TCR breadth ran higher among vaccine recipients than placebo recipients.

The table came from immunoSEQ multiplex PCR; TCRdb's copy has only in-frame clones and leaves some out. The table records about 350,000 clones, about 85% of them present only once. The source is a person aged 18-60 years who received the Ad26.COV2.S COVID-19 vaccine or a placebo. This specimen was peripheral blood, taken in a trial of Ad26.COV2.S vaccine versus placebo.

CDR3 bases: TGTGCCAGCAGCGGAGGCTCCCCGGGGGCGGGACGCACAGATACGCAGTATTTT. It encodes CASSGGSPGAGRTDTQYF. The V and J genes are TRBV9 and TRBJ2-3; D is possibly TRBD1 or TRBD2 (6 bases each). The CDR3 consists of 18 residues. V lost 3 bases and J 1 base, leaving 21 bases between the germline ends. CDR1 is SGDLS and CDR2 is YYNGEE in the germline V gene.